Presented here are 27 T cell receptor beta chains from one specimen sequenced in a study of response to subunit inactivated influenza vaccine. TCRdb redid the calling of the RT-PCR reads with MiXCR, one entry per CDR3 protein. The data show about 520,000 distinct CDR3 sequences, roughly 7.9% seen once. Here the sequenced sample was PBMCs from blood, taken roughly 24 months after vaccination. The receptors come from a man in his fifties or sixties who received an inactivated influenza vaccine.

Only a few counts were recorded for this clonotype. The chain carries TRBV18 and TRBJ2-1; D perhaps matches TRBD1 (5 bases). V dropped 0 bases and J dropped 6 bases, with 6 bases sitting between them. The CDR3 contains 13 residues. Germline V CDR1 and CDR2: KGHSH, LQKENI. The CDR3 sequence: CASSPPQANEQFF. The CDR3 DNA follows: TGTGCCAGCTCACCACCACAGGCCAATGAGCAGTTCTTC.

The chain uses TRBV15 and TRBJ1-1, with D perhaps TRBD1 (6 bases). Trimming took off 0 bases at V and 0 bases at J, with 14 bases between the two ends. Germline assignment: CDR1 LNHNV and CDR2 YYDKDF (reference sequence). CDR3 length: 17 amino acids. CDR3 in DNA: TGTGCCACCAGCAGAGATCCCGACAGGCCTCTGAACACTGAAGCTTTCTTT. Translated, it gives CATSRDPDRPLNTEAFF. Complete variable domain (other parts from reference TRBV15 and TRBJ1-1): DAMVIQNPRYQVTQFGKPVTLSCSQTLNHNVMYWYQQKSSQAPKLLFHYYDKDFNNEADTPDNFQSRRPNTSFCFLDIRSPGLGDTAMYLCATSRDPDRPLNTEAFFGQGTRLTVV.

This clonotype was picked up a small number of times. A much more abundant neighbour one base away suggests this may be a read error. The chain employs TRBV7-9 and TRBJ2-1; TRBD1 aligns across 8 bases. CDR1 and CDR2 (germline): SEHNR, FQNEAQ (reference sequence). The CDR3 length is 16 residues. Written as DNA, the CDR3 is TGTGCCAGCAGCCACTGGACAGGGCTTCTTAACAATGAGCAGCTCTTC. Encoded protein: CASSHWTGLLNNEQLF.

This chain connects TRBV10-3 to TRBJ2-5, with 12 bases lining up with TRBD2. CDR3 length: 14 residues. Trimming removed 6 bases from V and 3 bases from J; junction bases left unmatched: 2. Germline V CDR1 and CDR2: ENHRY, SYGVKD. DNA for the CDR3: TGTGCCATCAGACCTAGCGGGGGGGAAGAGACCCAGTACTTC. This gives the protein CAIRPSGGEETQYF.

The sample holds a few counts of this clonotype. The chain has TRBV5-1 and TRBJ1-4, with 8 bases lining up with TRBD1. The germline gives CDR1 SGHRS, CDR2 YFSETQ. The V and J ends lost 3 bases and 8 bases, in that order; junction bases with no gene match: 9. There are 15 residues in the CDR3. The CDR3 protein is CASSWGTGGDEKLFF. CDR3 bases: TGCGCCAGCAGCTGGGGGACAGGCGGGGACGAAAAACTGTTTTTT.

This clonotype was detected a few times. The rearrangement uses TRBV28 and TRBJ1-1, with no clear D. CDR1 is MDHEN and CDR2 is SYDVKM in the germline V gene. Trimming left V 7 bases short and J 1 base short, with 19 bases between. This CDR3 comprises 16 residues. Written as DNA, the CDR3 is TGTGCCAGCACCTTAGCGGGAGGTACATGGAACACTGAAGCTTTCTTT. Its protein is CASTLAGGTWNTEAFF.

CDR3 amino acids: CASSQGPMETQYF. CDR3 nucleotide sequence: TGTGCCAGCAGCCAAGGCCCGATGGAGACCCAGTACTTC. V and J are TRBV7-2 and TRBJ2-5; no definite D call. V lost 5 bases, J lost 5 bases, and 12 bases lay in between. CDR3 length equals 13 residues. CDR1 SGHTA and CDR2 FQGNSA come from the germline V gene.

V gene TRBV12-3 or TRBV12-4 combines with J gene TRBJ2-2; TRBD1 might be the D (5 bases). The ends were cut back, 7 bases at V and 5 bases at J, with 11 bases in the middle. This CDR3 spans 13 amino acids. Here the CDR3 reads CASTPRQTGELFF. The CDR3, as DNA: TGTGCCAGCACTCCTAGACAGACCGGGGAGCTGTTTTTT.

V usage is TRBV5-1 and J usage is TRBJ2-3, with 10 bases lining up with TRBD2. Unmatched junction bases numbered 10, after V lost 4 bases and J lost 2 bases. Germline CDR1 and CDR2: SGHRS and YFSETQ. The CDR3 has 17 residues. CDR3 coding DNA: TGCGCCAGCAGCGCGGGCCCTACTAGCGGGGACACAGATACGCAGTATTTT. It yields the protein CASSAGPTSGDTDTQYF.

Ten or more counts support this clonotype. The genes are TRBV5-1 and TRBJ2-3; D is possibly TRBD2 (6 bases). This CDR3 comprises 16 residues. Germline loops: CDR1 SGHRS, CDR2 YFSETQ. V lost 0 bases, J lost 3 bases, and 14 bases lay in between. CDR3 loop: CASSLGSSVMTDTQYF. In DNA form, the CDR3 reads TGCGCCAGCAGCTTGGGTTCTAGCGTTATGACAGATACGCAGTATTTT.

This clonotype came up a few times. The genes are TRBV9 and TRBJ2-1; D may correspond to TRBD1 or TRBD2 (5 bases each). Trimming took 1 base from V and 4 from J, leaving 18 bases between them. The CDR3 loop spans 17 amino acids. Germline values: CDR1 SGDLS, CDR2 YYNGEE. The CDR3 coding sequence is TGTGCCAGCAGCGTAACCACTCCGGGACGAGATTACAATGAGCAGTTCTTC. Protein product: CASSVTTPGRDYNEQFF. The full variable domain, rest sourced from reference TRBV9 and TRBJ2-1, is DSGVTQTPKHLITATGQRVTLRCSPRSGDLSVYWYQQSLDQGLQFLIQYYNGEERAKGNILERFSAQQFPDLHSELNLSSLELGDSALYFCASSVTTPGRDYNEQFFGPGTRLTVL.

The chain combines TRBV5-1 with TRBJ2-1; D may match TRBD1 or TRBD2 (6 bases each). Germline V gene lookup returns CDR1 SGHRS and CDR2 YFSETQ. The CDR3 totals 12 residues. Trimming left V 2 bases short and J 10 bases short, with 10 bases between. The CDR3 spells CASSFPGAEQFF. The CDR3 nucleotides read TGCGCCAGCAGCTTCCCGGGGGCCGAGCAGTTCTTC.

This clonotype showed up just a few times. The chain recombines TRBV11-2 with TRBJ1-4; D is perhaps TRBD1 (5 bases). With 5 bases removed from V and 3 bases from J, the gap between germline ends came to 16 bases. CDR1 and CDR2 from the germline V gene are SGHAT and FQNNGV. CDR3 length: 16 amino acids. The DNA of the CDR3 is TGTGCCAGCAGCAAAAGTCCAGGGTTTTCTAATGAAAAACTGTTTTTT. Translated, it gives CASSKSPGFSNEKLFF.

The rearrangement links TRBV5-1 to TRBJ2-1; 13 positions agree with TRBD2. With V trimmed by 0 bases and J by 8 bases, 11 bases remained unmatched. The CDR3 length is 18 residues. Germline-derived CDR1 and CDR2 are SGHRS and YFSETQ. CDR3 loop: CASSLGGLAGNPYYEQFF. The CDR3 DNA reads TGCGCCAGCAGCTTGGGGGGACTAGCGGGGAACCCTTATTATGAGCAGTTCTTC.

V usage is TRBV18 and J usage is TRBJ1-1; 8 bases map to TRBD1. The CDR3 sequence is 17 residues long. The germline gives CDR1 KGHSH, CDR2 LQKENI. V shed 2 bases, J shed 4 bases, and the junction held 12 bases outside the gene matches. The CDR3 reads CASSPVAQGAAGTEAFF. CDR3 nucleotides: TGTGCCAGCTCACCAGTAGCGCAGGGGGCCGCGGGCACTGAAGCTTTCTTT.

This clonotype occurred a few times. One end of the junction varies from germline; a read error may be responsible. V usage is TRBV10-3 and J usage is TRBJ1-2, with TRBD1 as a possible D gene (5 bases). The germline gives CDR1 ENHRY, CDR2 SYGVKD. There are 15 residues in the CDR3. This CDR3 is CAISESSITTGFQAF. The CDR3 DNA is TGTGCCATCAGTGAGTCGTCAATTACCACAGGTTTCCAAGCCTTC.

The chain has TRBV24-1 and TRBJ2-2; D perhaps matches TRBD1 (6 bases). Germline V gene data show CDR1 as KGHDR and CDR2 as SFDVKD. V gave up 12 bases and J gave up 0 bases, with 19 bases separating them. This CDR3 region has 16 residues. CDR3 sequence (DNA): TGTGCCTCCGAGGCGGCCGGGACAACGAACACCGGGGAGCTGTTTTTT. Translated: CASEAAGTTNTGELFF.

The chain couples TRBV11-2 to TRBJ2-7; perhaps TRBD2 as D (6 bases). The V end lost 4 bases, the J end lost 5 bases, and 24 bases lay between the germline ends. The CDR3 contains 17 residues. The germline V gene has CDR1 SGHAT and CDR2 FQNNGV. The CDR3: CASSSLKVANGRHEQYF. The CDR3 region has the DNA TGTGCCAGCAGCTCTCTCAAGGTCGCGAACGGGAGACACGAGCAGTACTTC.

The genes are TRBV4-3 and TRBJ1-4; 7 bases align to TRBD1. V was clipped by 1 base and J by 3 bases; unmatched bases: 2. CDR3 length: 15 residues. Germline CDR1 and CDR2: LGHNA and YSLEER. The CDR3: CASSQVGTANEKLFF. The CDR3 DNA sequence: TGCGCCAGCAGCCAAGTCGGGACAGCTAATGAAAAACTGTTTTTT.

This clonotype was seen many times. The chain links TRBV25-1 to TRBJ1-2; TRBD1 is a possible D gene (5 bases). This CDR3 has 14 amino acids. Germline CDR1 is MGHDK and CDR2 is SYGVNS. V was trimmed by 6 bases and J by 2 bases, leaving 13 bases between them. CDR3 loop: CASRGTSENYGYTF. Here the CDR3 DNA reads TGTGCCAGCAGAGGGACTTCGGAGAACTATGGCTACACCTTC.

CDR3 coding DNA: TGTGCCAGCAGCCCAGGGAGGGACCCTAACTATGGCTACACCTTC. Its translation is CASSPGRDPNYGYTF. The chain carries TRBV7-8 and TRBJ1-2; TRBD1 is a possible D gene (5 bases). Per the germline V gene, CDR1 is SGHVS and CDR2 is FQNEAQ. This CDR3 has 15 amino acids. Deletions cut 5 bases from V and 0 bases from J, with 13 bases between.

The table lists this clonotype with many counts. The CDR3 here is CSVDGTSGAAETQYF. The CDR3 region has the DNA TGCAGCGTGGACGGGACTAGCGGGGCCGCGGAGACCCAGTACTTC. This chain connects TRBV29-1 to TRBJ2-5; 13 bases are shared with TRBD2. J was trimmed by 5 bases and V by 6 bases; bases with no gene match: 9. Germline CDR1 and CDR2: SQVTM and ANQGSEA. This CDR3 region has 15 residues.

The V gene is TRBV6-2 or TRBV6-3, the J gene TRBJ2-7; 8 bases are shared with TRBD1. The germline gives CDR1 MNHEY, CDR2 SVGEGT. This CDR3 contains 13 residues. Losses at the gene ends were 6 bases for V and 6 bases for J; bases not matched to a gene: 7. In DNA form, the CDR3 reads TGTGCCAGCAGCCGGACAGGGTACGGCGAGCAGTACTTC. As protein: CASSRTGYGEQYF.

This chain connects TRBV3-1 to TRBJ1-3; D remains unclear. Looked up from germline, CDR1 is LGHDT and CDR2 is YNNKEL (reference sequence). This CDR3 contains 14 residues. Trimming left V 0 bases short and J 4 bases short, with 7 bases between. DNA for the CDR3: TGTGCCAGCAGCCAAGATATCGTGGGAAACACCATATATTTT. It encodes CASSQDIVGNTIYF.

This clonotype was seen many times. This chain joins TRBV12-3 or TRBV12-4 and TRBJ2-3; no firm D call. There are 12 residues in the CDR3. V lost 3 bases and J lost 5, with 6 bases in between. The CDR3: CASSFAGDTQYF. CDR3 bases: TGTGCCAGCAGTTTTGCTGGAGATACGCAGTATTTT.

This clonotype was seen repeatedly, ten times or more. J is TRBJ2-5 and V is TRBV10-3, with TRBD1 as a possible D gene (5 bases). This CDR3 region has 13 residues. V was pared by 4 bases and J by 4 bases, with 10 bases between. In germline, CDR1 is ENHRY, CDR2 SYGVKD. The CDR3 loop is CAISGSGRETQYF. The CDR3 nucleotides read TGTGCCATCAGTGGCTCAGGGCGAGAGACCCAGTACTTC.

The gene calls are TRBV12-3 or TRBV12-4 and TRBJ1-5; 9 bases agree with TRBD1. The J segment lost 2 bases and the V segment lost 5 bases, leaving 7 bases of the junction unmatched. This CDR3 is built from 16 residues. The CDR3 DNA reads TGTGCCAGCAGTCCGGGACAGGGTACGGGCAATCAGCCCCAGCATTTT. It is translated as CASSPGQGTGNQPQHF.